One T cell receptor (beta chain) is described in this entry. The authors' processing: Estimated nucleated cell counts came from reference gene primer amplification. The method was immunoSEQ multiplex PCR; TCRdb's version includes in-frame clones alone and lacks a portion of them. The V and J calls and the clone size are those of that table, but D and trimming were determined from the DNA. The sample lists over 35,000 clones, about four fifths occurring once. These data belong to a study of blood T cell repertoires in COVID-19. Study information: There were acute and convalescent COVID-19 samples, and they came from the United States, Italy and Spain. PBMCs, B-cell-depleted T cells, or T cells were the source of the cDNA or gDNA that made up the material.

Trimming at V came to 4 bases and at J to 6 bases, leaving 5 bases not matched to a gene. Per germline, CDR1 SGHTA and CDR2 FQGNSA. The CDR3 runs to 14 residues. This TCR was recovered from a man aged 65 to 85 with acute or convalescent COVID-19. The sequenced sample consisted of peripheral blood. This chain joins TRBV7-2 and TRBJ1-5, with TRBD1 matching over 8 bases. DNA of the CDR3: TGTGCCAGCAGCTCACAGGGGGTAGGTCAGCCCCAGCATTTT. It translates to CASSSQGVGQPQHF. The variable domain in full, completed from reference TRBV7-2 and TRBJ1-5, reads GAGVSQSPSNKVTEKGKDVELRCDPISGHTALYWYRQSLGQGLEFLIYFQGNSAPDKSGLPSDRFSAERTGGSVSTLTIQRTQQEDSAVYLCASSSQGVGQPQHFGDGTRLSIL.